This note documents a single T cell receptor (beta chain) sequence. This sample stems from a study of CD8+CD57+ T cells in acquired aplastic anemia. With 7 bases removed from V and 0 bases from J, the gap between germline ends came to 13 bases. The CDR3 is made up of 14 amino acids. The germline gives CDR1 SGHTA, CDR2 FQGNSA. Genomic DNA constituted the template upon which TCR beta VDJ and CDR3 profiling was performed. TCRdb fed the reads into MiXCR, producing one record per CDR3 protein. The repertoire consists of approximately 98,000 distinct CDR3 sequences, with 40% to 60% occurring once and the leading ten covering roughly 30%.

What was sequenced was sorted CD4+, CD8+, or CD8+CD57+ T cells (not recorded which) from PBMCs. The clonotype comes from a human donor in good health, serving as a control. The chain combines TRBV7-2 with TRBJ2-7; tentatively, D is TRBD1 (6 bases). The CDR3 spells CASNPDRSSYEQYF. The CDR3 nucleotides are TGTGCCAGCAACCCGGACAGAAGCTCCTACGAGCAGTACTTC. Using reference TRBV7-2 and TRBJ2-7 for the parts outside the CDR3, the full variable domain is GAGVSQSPSNKVTEKGKDVELRCDPISGHTALYWYRQSLGQGLEFLIYFQGNSAPDKSGLPSDRFSAERTGGSVSTLTIQRTQQEDSAVYLCASNPDRSSYEQYFGPGTRLTVT.